Sequencing of this T cell receptor (beta chain) was carried out in a study of blood T cell repertoires in COVID-19. Study-level background: Spain, Italy and the United States supplied samples that represented acute and convalescent COVID-19. The cDNA or gDNA used as material had been derived from T cells, B-cell-depleted T cells, or PBMCs.

Per germline, CDR1 SGHVS and CDR2 FNYEAQ. This CDR3 comprises 16 residues. V gave up 2 bases and J gave up 5 bases, with 16 bases separating them. Participants were aged about 18 to 100 years, lived in 24 US areas, and enrolled virtually. Participant reports of clinical history set cohort assignment. Sequencing was performed with immunoSEQ multiplex PCR; in TCRdb, only in-frame clones are kept and a portion is missing. The data show hundreds of thousands of clones, around 90% seen once. V usage is TRBV7-6 and J usage is TRBJ2-1, with a weak D call TRBD2 (6 bases). This sequence originates from a woman under 30 with acute COVID-19. Specimen: PBMCs or T cells enriched from blood (not recorded which). Here the CDR3 reads CASSLLTPAGNNEQFF. The CDR3 DNA is TGTGCCAGCAGCTTACTCACCCCAGCGGGTAACAATGAGCAGTTCTTC.